This record looks at one TCR beta chain sequence and its context. Its antigen is as yet unknown. This entry comes from a study of T cell clones after liver transplantation. Turning to the study itself: Samples came from ITN030ST, which attempted immunosuppression withdrawal within 2 years of liver transplantation. Without induction therapy, subjects received standard immunosuppression until 12-24 months post-transplant. TCRbeta sequencing after a pre-transplant mixed lymphocyte reaction identified graft-donor-reactive clones, later tracked in post-transplant blood.

The repertoire was sequenced with immunoSEQ multiplex PCR; TCRdb's copy has only in-frame clones and lacks some. The profile shows tens of thousands of clones, more than 85% of them singletons. Study-wide points: Compared with third party-reactive sequences, donor-reactive ones declined more, independent of withdrawal success.

From germline, CDR1 is SGHRS and CDR2 YFSETQ. The CDR3 is 16 amino acids. J lost 4 bases, V lost 4 bases, and 6 bases had no gene match. Sample: CD4+ T cells from blood, taken approximately 27 months after liver transplant. The chain recombines TRBV5-1 with TRBJ2-1; 12 bases match TRBD2. The receptor's source is a human patient who received a liver transplant. Some T cells may arise from the graft donor. The CDR3 protein is CASSPTSGSTYNEQFF. In DNA, the CDR3 is TGCGCCAGCAGCCCGACTAGCGGGAGTACGTACAATGAGCAGTTCTTC.